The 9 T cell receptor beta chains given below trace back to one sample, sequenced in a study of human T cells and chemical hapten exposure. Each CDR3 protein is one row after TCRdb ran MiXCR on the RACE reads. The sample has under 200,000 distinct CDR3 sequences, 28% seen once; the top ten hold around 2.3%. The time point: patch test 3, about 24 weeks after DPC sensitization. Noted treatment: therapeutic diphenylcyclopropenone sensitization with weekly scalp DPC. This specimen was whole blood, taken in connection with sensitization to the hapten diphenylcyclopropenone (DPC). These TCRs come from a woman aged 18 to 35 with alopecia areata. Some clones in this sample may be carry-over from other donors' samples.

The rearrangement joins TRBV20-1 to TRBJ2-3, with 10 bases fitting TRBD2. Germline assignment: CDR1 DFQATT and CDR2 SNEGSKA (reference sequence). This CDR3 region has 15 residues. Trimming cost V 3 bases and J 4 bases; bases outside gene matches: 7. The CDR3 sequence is CSASTSGIGADTQYF. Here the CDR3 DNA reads TGCAGTGCTAGCACTAGCGGGATTGGTGCAGATACGCAGTATTTT.

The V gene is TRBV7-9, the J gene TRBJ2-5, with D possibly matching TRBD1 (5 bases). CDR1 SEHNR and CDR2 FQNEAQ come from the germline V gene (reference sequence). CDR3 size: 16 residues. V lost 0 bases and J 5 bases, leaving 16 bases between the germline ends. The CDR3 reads CASSLAWAGPGETQYF. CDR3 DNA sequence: TGTGCCAGCAGCTTAGCGTGGGCAGGCCCAGGGGAGACCCAGTACTTC.

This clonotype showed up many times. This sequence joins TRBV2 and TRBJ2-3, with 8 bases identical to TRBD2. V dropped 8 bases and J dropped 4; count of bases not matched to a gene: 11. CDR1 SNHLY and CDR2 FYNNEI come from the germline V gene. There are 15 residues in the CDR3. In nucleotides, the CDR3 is TGTGCCAGCCGTTTGCTGGCGGGAGGTCCAGATACGCAGTATTTT. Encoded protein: CASRLLAGGPDTQYF.

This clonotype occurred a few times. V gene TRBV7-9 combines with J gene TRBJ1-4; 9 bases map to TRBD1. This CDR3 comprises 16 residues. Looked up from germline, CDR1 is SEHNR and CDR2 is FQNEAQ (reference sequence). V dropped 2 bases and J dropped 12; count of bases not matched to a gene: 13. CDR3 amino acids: CASSLTRGTGTGQLFF. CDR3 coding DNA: TGTGCCAGCAGCTTAACCCGCGGGACAGGGACTGGTCAACTGTTTTTT.

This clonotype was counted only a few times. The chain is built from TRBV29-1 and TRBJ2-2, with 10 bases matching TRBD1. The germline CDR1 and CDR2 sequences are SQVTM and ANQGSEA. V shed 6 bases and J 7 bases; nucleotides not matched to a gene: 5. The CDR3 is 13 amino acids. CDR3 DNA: TGCAGCGTCGGACAGGGGGGAAGCGGGGAGCTGTTTTTT. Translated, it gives CSVGQGGSGELFF.

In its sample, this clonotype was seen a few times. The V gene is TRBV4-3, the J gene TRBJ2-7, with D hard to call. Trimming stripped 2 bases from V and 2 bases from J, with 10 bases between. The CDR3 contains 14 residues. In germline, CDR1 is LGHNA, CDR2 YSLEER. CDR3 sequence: CASSQLRGTYEQYF. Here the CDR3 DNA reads TGCGCCAGCAGCCAATTGAGAGGCACCTACGAGCAGTACTTC.

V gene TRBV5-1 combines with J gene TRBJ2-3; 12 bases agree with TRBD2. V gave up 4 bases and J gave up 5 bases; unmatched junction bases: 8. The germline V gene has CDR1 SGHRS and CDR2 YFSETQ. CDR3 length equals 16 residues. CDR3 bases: TGCGCCAGCAGCCCGACTAGCGGGGGAATTGGAGATACGCAGTATTTT. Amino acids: CASSPTSGGIGDTQYF.

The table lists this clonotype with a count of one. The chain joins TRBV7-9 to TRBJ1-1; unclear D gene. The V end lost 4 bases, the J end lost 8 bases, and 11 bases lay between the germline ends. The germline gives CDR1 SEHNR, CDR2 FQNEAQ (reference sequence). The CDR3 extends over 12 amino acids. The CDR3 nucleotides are TGTGCCAGCAGCTCCCAGACCGTGGAAGCTTTCTTT. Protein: CASSSQTVEAFF.

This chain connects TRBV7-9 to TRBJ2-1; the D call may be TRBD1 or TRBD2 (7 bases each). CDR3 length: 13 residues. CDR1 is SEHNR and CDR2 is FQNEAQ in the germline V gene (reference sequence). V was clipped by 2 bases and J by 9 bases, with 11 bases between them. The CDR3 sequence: CASSLSRGGEQFF. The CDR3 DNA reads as TGTGCCAGCAGCTTATCCAGGGGGGGTGAGCAGTTCTTC.